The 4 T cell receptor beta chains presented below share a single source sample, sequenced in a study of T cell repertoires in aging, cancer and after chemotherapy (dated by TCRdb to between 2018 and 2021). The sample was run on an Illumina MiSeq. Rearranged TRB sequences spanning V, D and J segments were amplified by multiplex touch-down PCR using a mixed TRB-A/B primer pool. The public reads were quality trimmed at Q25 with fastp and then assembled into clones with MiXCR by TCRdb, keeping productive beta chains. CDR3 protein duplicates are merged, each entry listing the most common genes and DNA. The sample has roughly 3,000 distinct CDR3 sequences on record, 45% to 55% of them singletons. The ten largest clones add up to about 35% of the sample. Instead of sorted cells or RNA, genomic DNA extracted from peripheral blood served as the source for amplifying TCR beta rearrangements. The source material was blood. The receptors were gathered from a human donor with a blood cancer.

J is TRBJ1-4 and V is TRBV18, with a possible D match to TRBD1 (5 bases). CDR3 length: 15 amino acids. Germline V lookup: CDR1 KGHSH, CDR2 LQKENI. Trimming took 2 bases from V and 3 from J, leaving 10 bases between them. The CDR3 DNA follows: TGTGCCAGCTCACCAAGGGCAGGGCCTAATGAAAAACTGTTTTTT. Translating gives CASSPRAGPNEKLFF.

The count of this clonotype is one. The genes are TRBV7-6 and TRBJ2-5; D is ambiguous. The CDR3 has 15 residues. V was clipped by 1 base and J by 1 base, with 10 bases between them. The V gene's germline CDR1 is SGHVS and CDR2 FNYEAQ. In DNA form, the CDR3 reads TGTGCCAGCAGCTTAGATAGCCTTTTCCAAGAGACCCAGTACTTC. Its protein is CASSLDSLFQETQYF. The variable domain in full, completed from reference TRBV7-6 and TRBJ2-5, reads GAGVSQSPRYKVTKRGQDVALRCDPISGHVSLYWYRQALGQGPEFLTYFNYEAQQDKSGLPNDRFSAERPEGSISTLTIQRTEQRDSAMYRCASSLDSLFQETQYFGPGTRLLVL.

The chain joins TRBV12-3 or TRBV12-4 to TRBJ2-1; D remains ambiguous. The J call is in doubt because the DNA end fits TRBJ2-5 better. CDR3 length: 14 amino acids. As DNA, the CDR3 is TGTGCCAGCAGTTCCCAAGGGATTAGGGAGACCCAGTACTTC. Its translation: CASSSQGIRETQYF.

This chain's CDR3 is CASGTGGREQYF. The CDR3 DNA reads as TGTGCCAGCGGGACAGGGGGCCGCGAGCAGTACTTC. V is TRBV27 and J is TRBJ2-7; TRBD1 matches at 12 bases. CDR3 length: 12 amino acids. Germline CDR1 and CDR2: MNHEY and SMNVEV (reference sequence). V dropped 8 bases and J dropped 6; count of bases not matched to a gene: 2.